The clone carrying this T cell receptor beta chain came up once. Its antigen is as yet unknown. This sample is part of a study of blood T cells in healthy people across ages. General study results and limits: Underestimates were what the diversity estimates from one million T cells were considered to be.

Through a sample-barcoded 5' primer and a J-beta primer mix, a second PCR was run for roughly 6 to 11 cycles. In TCRdb, the 5' RACE reads were re-called with MiXCR into one record per CDR3 protein. The table has hundreds of thousands of distinct CDR3 sequences, roughly 21% seen once; the top ten hold roughly 3.7%. Losses at the gene ends were 3 bases for V and 0 bases for J; bases not matched to a gene: 5. CDR1 is SGHRS and CDR2 is YFSETQ in the germline V gene. This CDR3 comprises 17 residues. The chain couples TRBV5-1 to TRBJ2-6; 8 positions match TRBD1. Sequenced sample: blood. The receptor was isolated from a man in his 70s in good health. CDR3 coding DNA: TGCGCCAGCAGCTCTAGGACAGGGAACTCTGGGGCCAACGTCCTGACTTTC. Encoded protein: CASSSRTGNSGANVLTF.